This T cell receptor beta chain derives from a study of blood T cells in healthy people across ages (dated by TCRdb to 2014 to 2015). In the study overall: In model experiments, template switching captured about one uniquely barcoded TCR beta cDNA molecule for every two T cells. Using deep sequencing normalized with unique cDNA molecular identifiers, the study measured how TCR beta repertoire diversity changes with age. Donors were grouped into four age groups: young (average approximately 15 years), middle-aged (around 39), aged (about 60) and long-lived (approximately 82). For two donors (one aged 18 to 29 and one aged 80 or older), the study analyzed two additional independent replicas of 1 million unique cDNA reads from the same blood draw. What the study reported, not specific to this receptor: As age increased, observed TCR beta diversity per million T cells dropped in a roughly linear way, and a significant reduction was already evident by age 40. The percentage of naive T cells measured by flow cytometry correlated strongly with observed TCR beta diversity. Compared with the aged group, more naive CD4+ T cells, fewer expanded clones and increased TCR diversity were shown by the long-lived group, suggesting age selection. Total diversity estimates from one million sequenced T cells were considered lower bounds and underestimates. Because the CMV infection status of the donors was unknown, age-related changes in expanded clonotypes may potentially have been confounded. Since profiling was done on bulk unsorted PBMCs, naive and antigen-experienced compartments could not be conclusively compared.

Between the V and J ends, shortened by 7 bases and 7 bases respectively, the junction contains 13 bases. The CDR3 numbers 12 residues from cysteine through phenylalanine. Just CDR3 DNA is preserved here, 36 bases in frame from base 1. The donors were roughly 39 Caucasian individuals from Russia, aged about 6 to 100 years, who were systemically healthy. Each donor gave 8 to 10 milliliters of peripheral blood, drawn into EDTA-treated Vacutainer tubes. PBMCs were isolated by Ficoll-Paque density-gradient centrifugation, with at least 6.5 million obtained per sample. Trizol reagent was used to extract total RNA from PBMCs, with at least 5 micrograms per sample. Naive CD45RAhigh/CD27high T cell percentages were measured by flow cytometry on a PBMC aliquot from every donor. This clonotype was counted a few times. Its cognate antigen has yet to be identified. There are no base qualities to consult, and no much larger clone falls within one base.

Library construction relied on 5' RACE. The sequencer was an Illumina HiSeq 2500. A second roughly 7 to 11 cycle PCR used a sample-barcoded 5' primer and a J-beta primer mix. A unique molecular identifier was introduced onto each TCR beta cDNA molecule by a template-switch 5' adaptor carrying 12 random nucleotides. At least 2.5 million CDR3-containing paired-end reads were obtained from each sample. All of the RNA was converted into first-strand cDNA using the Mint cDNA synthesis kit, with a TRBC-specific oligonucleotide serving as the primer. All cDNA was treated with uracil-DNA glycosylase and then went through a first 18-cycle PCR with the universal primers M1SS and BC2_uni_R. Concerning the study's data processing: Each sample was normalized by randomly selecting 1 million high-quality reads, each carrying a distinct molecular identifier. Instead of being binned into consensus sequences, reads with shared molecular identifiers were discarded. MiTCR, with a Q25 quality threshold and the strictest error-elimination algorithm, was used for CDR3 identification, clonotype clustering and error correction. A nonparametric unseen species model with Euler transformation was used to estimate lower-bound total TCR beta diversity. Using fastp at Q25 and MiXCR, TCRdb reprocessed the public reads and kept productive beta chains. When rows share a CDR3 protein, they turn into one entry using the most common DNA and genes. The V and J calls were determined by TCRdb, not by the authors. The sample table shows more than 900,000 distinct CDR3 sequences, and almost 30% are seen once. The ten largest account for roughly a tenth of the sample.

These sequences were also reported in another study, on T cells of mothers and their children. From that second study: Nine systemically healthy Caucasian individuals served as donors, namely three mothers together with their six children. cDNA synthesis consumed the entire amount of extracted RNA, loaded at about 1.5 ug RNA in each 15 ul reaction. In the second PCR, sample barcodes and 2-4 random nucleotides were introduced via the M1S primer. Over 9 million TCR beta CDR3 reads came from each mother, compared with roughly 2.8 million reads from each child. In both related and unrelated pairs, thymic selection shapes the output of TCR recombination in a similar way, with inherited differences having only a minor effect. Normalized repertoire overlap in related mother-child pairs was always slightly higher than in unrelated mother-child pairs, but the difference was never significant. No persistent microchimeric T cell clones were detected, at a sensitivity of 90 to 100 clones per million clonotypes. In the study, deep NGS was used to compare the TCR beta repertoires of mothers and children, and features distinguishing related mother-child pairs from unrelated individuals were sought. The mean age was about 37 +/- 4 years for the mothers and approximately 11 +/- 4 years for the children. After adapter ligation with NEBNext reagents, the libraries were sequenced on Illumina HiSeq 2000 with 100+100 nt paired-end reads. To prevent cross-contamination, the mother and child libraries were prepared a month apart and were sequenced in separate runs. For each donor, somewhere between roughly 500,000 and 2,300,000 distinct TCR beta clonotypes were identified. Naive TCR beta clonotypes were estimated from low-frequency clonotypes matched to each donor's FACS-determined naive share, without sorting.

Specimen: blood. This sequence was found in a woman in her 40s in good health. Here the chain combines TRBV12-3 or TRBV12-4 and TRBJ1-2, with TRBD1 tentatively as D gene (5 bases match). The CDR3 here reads CASTLGRVGYTF. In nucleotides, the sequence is TGTGCCAGCACCTTGGGACGCGTTGGCTACACCTTC.